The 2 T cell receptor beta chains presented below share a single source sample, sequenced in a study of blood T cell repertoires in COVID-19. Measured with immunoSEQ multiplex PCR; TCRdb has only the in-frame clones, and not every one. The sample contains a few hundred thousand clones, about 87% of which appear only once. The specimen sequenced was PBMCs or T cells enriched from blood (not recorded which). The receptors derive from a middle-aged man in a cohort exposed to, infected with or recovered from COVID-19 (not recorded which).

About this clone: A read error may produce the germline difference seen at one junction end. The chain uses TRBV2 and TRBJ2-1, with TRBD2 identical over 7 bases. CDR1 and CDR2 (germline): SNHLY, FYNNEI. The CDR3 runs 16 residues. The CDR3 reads CASSKASGTRVNEQFF. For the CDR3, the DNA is TGTGCCAGCAGTAAAGCAAGCGGGACCAGAGTGAATGAGCAGTTCTTC.

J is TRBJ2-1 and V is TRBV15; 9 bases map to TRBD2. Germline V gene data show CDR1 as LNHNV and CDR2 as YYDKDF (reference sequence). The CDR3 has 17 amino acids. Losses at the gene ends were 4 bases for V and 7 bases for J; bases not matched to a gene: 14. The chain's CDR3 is CATSNLGTSRGTNEQFF. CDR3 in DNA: TGTGCCACCAGCAACCTAGGGACTAGCCGGGGGACGAATGAGCAGTTCTTC.